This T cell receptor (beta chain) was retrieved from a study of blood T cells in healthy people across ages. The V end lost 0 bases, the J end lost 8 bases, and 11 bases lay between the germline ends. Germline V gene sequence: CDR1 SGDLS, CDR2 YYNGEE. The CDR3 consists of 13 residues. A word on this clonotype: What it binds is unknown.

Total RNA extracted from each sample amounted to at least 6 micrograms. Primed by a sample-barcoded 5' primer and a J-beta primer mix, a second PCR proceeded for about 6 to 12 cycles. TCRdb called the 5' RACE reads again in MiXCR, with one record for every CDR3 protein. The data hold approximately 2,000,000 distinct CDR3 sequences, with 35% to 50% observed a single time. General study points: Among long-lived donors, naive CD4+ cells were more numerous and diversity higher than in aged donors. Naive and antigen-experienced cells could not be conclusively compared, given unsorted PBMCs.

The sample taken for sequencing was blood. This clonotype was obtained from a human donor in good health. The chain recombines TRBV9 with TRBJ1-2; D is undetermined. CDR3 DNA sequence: TGTGCCAGCAGCGTAGGTTATTATGCGGGCTACACCTTC. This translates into CASSVGYYAGYTF.